The next 30 T cell receptor beta chains were all read from a single sample in a study of T cell responses to AZD1222 COVID-19 vaccine. Measured with immunoSEQ multiplex PCR; TCRdb has only the in-frame clones, and not every one. The sample holds about 140,000 clones, about 80% seen once. Sample: peripheral blood, taken on day 0 of AZD1222 vaccination. All receptors derive from an adult in good health.

The rearrangement uses TRBV3-1 (or the pseudogene TRBV3-2) and TRBJ1-6; 9 bases fit TRBD1. V gave up 4 bases and J gave up 3 bases; unmatched junction bases: 4. This CDR3 has 16 amino acids. Germline V CDR1 and CDR2: LGHDT, YNNKEL (reference sequence). The CDR3 DNA is TGTGCCAGCAGCCCGACGGACAGGGGCTATAATTCACCCCTCCACTTT. Translation: CASSPTDRGYNSPLHF.

This chain links TRBV6-5 with TRBJ2-7, with TRBD2 matching 12 bases. Germline CDR1 is MNHEY and CDR2 is SVGAGI. The CDR3 contains 14 residues. The junction had 6 bases not matched to a gene; V was cut back by 5 bases and J by 7 bases. The CDR3 sequence is CASSRLAGEWEQYF. Here the CDR3 DNA reads TGTGCCAGCAGTCGACTAGCGGGAGAGTGGGAGCAGTACTTC.

The chain recombines TRBV5-1 with TRBJ1-2; D perhaps matches TRBD1 (5 bases). Germline lookup yields CDR1 SGHRS and CDR2 YFSETQ. Trimming removed 4 bases at V and 0 bases at J, with 10 bases between. The CDR3 totals 14 residues. Here the CDR3 reads CASSTDNPNYGYTF. CDR3 coding DNA: TGCGCCAGCAGCACGGACAACCCTAACTATGGCTACACCTTC.

This chain uses TRBV5-6 with TRBJ1-2, with D tentatively TRBD1 (6 bases). Germline CDR1 and CDR2: SGHDT and YYEEEE. V was pared by 3 bases and J by 8 bases, with 17 bases between. The CDR3 has 14 amino acids. CDR3 bases: TGTGCCAGCAGCTCGTCGGGCCTCGGGGGCGGCTACACCTTC. Amino acid sequence: CASSSSGLGGGYTF.

The chain links TRBV6-5 to TRBJ1-5; D remains ambiguous. Germline CDR1 reads MNHEY; CDR2 reads SVGAGI. Trimming shortened V by 10 bases and J by 7 bases, and 17 bases separated the two germline ends. CDR3 length: 13 residues. CDR3 DNA: TGTGCCACCAACCGTGAGAAAGGACAGCCCCAGCATTTT. This gives the protein CATNREKGQPQHF.

This chain uses TRBV3-1 (or the pseudogene TRBV3-2) with TRBJ1-2; no reliable D call. Germline-derived CDR1 and CDR2 are LGHDT and YNNKEL (reference sequence). This CDR3 region has 11 residues. Trimming removed 0 bases from V and 6 bases from J, with 2 bases in between. CDR3 bases: TGTGCCAGCAGCCAAGACAATGGCTACACCTTC. Translated: CASSQDNGYTF.

The chain couples TRBV11-1 to TRBJ2-7, with D possibly being TRBD1 (6 bases). Germline CDR1 SGHAT, CDR2 FQDESV (reference sequence). Trimming stripped 2 bases from V and 5 bases from J, with 13 bases between. The CDR3 extends over 14 amino acids. CDR3 sequence (DNA): TGTGCCAGCAGCTTAATGGCAGGGGAGAACGAGCAGTACTTC. Its translation: CASSLMAGENEQYF.

This chain links TRBV27 with TRBJ1-6; D remains ambiguous. CDR3 length: 13 amino acids. Per germline, CDR1 MNHEY and CDR2 SMNVEV (reference sequence). V lost 4 bases, J lost 4 bases, and 5 bases lay in between. CDR3: CASSSVYNSPLHF. CDR3 bases: TGTGCCAGCAGTTCCGTTTATAATTCACCCCTCCACTTT.

This sequence joins TRBV2 and TRBJ1-2, with D unresolved. Germline loops: CDR1 SNHLY, CDR2 FYNNEI. The CDR3 runs to 14 residues. V lost 5 bases, J lost 7 bases, and 17 bases lay in between. The CDR3 nucleotides are TGTGCCAGCAGTCCCTCGGCCGGAGGTTCTGGCTACACCTTC. Amino acid sequence: CASSPSAGGSGYTF.

This clone appeared a single time. The chain employs TRBV28 and TRBJ1-2; TRBD1 matches 9 bases. V shed 6 bases and J 2 bases; nucleotides not matched to a gene: 10. The germline gives CDR1 MDHEN, CDR2 SYDVKM. This CDR3 comprises 16 residues. The CDR3 region is CASSPTGQGSNYGYTF. The CDR3 nucleotides read TGTGCCAGCAGCCCTACGGGACAGGGCAGCAACTATGGCTACACCTTC.

V gene TRBV6-1 combines with J gene TRBJ2-7, with 7 positions matching TRBD1. Germline-derived CDR1 and CDR2 are MNHNS and SASEGT. With 0 bases clipped from V and 2 bases from J, the junction kept 4 bases outside the gene matches. This CDR3 region has 15 residues. CDR3 bases: TGTGCCAGCAGTGAAGCCGGGACAGCGGCCTACGAGCAGTACTTC. Translated: CASSEAGTAAYEQYF.

In regard to this clone: Other DNA sequences of this sample code for an identical CDR3. The rearrangement joins TRBV19 to TRBJ2-2; TRBD1 matches 10 bases. The V segment lost 6 bases and the J segment 5 bases; nucleotides outside the gene matches: 3. The CDR3 covers 14 residues. Germline V gene lookup returns CDR1 LNHDA and CDR2 SQIVND (reference sequence). The CDR3 DNA reads as TGTGCCAGTAGGGACAGGGGGAGAACCGGGGAGCTGTTTTTT. Translated, it gives CASRDRGRTGELFF.

This sequence joins TRBV28 and TRBJ2-3; D unclear. The V gene lost 11 bases and the J gene lost 0 bases, with 18 bases spanning the gap. This CDR3 comprises 15 residues. Germline V lookup: CDR1 MDHEN, CDR2 SYDVKM. The DNA of the CDR3 is TGTGCCTCTCAAGTGGGGAAGGGAAGCACAGATACGCAGTATTTT. Encoded protein: CASQVGKGSTDTQYF.

This chain links TRBV7-2 with TRBJ1-6; unclear D gene. The CDR3 totals 15 residues. Trimming left V 3 bases short and J 8 bases short, with 14 bases between. Per germline, CDR1 SGHTA and CDR2 FQGNSA. The CDR3 reads CASSFQESFDSPLHF. The CDR3 region has the DNA TGTGCCAGCAGCTTTCAGGAGTCCTTCGATTCACCCCTCCACTTT. The variable domain in full, with the rest retrieved from reference TRBV7-2 and TRBJ1-6, is GAGVSQSPSNKVTEKGKDVELRCDPISGHTALYWYRQSLGQGLEFLIYFQGNSAPDKSGLPSDRFSAERTGGSVSTLTIQRTQQEDSAVYLCASSFQESFDSPLHFGNGTRLTVT.

The chain links TRBV25-1 to TRBJ1-2, with 7 bases lining up with TRBD1. The CDR3 length is 16 residues. Germline V gene sequence: CDR1 MGHDK, CDR2 SYGVNS. After removal of 5 bases from V and 5 bases from J, the junction contained 14 bases not matched to a gene. In DNA, the CDR3 is TGTGCCAGCAGTAGCCGGGACAGAGAAAGGAGTTATGGCTACACCTTC. Translation: CASSSRDRERSYGYTF.

The V call is TRBV28, the J call TRBJ2-7; unclear D gene. V lost 3 bases and J lost 1, with 13 bases in between. CDR1 and CDR2 from the germline V gene are MDHEN and SYDVKM. This CDR3 spans 15 amino acids. The CDR3 DNA sequence: TGTGCCAGCAGTTTGGCGCGAGACGGGTCCTACGAGCAGTACTTC. Translation: CASSLARDGSYEQYF.

This clone came up once. J is TRBJ1-2 and V is TRBV5-1; 7 bases fit TRBD1. Germline trimming cut 0 bases from V and 7 bases from J; bases unmatched to any gene: 9. CDR1 is SGHRS, CDR2 YFSETQ, per germline. This CDR3 has 15 amino acids. CDR3 coding DNA: TGCGCCAGCAGCTTGGACAGGGGTCGCCAGGGTGGCTACACCTTC. This sequence encodes CASSLDRGRQGGYTF.

The rearrangement links TRBV7-9 to TRBJ2-2, with 8 positions matching TRBD2. The V segment lost 4 bases and the J segment 8 bases; nucleotides outside the gene matches: 15. Per germline, CDR1 SEHNR and CDR2 FQNEAQ (reference sequence). This CDR3 has 17 amino acids. The CDR3 sequence: CASSSSRIGGAYGELFF. CDR3 nucleotide sequence: TGTGCCAGCAGCTCTTCCCGAATCGGGGGGGCTTATGGGGAGCTGTTTTTT.

The count of this clone is one. The chain employs TRBV28 and TRBJ2-1, with D perhaps TRBD2 (6 bases). V dropped 7 bases and J dropped 0 bases, with 16 bases sitting between them. The CDR3 is made up of 16 amino acids. The V gene's germline CDR1 is MDHEN and CDR2 SYDVKM. CDR3 nucleotide sequence: TGTGCCAGCATCTCAGGTGGGGGGAGCTCCTACAATGAGCAGTTCTTC. Encoded protein: CASISGGGSSYNEQFF.

This clone showed up just a few times. CDR3 DNA sequence: TGTGCCAGCAGCTTAGGTATGTTGGATCAGCCCCAGCATTTT. Protein: CASSLGMLDQPQHF. V and J are TRBV11-2 and TRBJ1-5; no definite D call. This CDR3 has 14 amino acids. V lost 1 base, J lost 5 bases, and 9 bases lay in between. Germline CDR1 reads SGHAT; CDR2 reads FQNNGV.

The chain is built from TRBV6-5 and TRBJ1-5, with D unresolved. The length of the CDR3 is 15 residues. Trimming left V 5 bases short and J 5 bases short, with 16 bases between. Germline CDR1 and CDR2: MNHEY and SVGAGI. The CDR3 loop reads CASSPSGHRDQPQHF. The CDR3 DNA sequence: TGTGCCAGCAGTCCATCCGGGCACCGAGATCAGCCCCAGCATTTT.

This clone was picked up one time. The chain uses TRBV2 and TRBJ1-2, with D uncertain. Per the germline V gene, CDR1 is SNHLY and CDR2 is FYNNEI. The CDR3 consists of 13 residues. V was cut by 4 bases and J by 6 bases, with 12 bases left in between. The CDR3 sequence is CASSGGDRNGYTF. In DNA, the CDR3 is TGTGCCAGCAGTGGTGGGGATAGGAATGGCTACACCTTC.

The rearrangement links TRBV7-2 to TRBJ1-3; D is undetermined. Per germline, CDR1 SGHTA and CDR2 FQGNSA. The CDR3 length is 11 residues. V gave up 8 bases and J gave up 5 bases, with 7 bases separating them. CDR3: CASSRRNTIYF. In nucleotides, the CDR3 is TGTGCCAGCTCGCGACGAAACACCATATATTTT.

This chain uses TRBV28 with TRBJ1-3, with 7 bases lining up with TRBD1. With 5 bases clipped from V and 3 bases from J, the junction kept 4 bases outside the gene matches. The germline CDR1 and CDR2 sequences are MDHEN and SYDVKM. The CDR3 sequence is 14 residues long. This chain's CDR3 is CASSPGQLGNTIYF. The CDR3 DNA reads as TGTGCCAGCAGTCCGGGACAGCTTGGAAACACCATATATTTT.

The genes are TRBV10-3 and TRBJ2-2, with TRBD2 identical over 15 bases. Germline V gene data show CDR1 as ENHRY and CDR2 as SYGVKD. V gave up 5 bases and J gave up 3 bases; unmatched junction bases: 7. The CDR3 has 18 residues. CDR3 DNA: TGTGCCATCAGTCAAGGACTAGCGGGGGGGCTCGACACCGGGGAGCTGTTTTTT. It yields the protein CAISQGLAGGLDTGELFF.

V is TRBV5-1 and J is TRBJ2-3; weak D call: TRBD1 (6 bases). Germline-derived CDR1 and CDR2 are SGHRS and YFSETQ. Trimming pared 0 bases from V and 0 bases from J, leaving 8 bases between. The CDR3 sequence is 15 residues long. In nucleotides, the CDR3 is TGCGCCAGCAGCTTGGATACAGGGAGCACAGATACGCAGTATTTT. Its protein product is CASSLDTGSTDTQYF.

The chain joins TRBV5-4 to TRBJ1-5; 10 bases align to TRBD1. The junction had 4 bases not matched to a gene; V was cut back by 0 bases and J by 10 bases. The CDR3 contains 14 residues. Germline CDR1 is SGHNT and CDR2 is YYREEE (reference sequence). Here the CDR3 reads CASSLGTGGYPQHF. The CDR3 coding sequence is TGTGCCAGCAGCTTGGGGACAGGGGGTTATCCCCAGCATTTT.

The rearrangement joins TRBV9 to TRBJ1-4; D is unclear. With 0 bases removed from V and 3 bases from J, the gap between germline ends came to 15 bases. CDR3 size: 17 residues. From germline, CDR1 is SGDLS and CDR2 YYNGEE. CDR3 DNA sequence: TGTGCCAGCAGCGTAGCAGGCTCGGGTCAACCTAATGAAAAACTGTTTTTT. Translated, it gives CASSVAGSGQPNEKLFF.

The chain carries TRBV5-6 and TRBJ1-2, with unresolved D. Trimming removed 0 bases at V and 0 bases at J, with 9 bases between. Germline V CDR1 and CDR2: SGHDT, YYEEEE. The CDR3 length is 15 residues. CDR3 nucleotides: TGTGCCAGCAGCTTGGAGGTCAGACCTAACTATGGCTACACCTTC. Translation gives CASSLEVRPNYGYTF.

The chain recombines TRBV23-1 with TRBJ1-6; D is perhaps TRBD1 (5 bases). TRBV23-1 is given ORF status, its function remaining uncertain. The length of the CDR3 is 13 residues. Trimming removed 0 bases at V and 10 bases at J, with 7 bases between. The CDR3 loop is CASSQSEGSPLHF. As DNA, the CDR3 is TGCGCCAGCAGTCAATCAGAGGGGTCACCCCTCCACTTT.